The rows below give T cell receptor beta chains drawn from one sample of a study of blood T cell repertoires in COVID-19. The repertoire was sequenced with immunoSEQ multiplex PCR; TCRdb's copy has only in-frame clones and lacks some. In the table there are 240,000 or so clones, 70% to 90% of which are singletons. Material for sequencing was peripheral blood. These receptors were obtained from a woman aged 70 to 79 with active or convalescent COVID-19. Both conserved end residues are part of each CDR3. A D gene is named only where the DNA matches it firmly. A clone size is listed for some rows: how often the clone was seen (once, few, many), or a class if it is expanded.

abundance,d_gene,j_gene,v_gene,CDR3nt,CDR3aa
NA,NA,TRBJ1-2,TRBV6-5,TGTGCCAGCAGCCAGGGAAAGGGCTACACCTTC,CASSQGKGYTF
NA,NA,TRBJ1-1,TRBV5-1,TGCGCCAGCAGAGGGGATGGCAGGGAAGCTTTCTTT,CASRGDGREAFF
NA,TRBD1,TRBJ1-5,TRBV24-1,TGTGCCACCAGTGATTACCACAGGGGACCCCAGCATTTT,CATSDYHRGPQHF
NA,NA,TRBJ2-1,TRBV19,TGTGCCAGTAGTATGGCAGGGTTAATTAATGAGCAGTTCTTC,CASSMAGLINEQFF
NA,TRBD1,TRBJ1-6,TRBV10-3,TGTGCCATCAGGGCGACAGGGATTGACTCACCCCTCCACTTT,CAIRATGIDSPLHF
NA,TRBD1,TRBJ1-4,TRBV4-3,TGCGCCAGCAGCCAATCCGGGACAGTTAATGAAAAACTGTTTTTT,CASSQSGTVNEKLFF
once,NA,TRBJ1-4,TRBV2,TGTGCCAGCGCGTATGGGGGGAATGAAAAACTGTTTTTT,CASAYGGNEKLFF
NA,TRBD2,TRBJ2-3,TRBV24-1,TGTGCCACCAGTGCTCGGGGGGGCTTCACAGATACGCAGTATTTT,CATSARGGFTDTQYF
NA,NA,TRBJ2-5,TRBV7-2,TGTGCCAGCAGCTTATTCAACATTCACCAAGAGACCCAGTACTTC,CASSLFNIHQETQYF
NA,NA,TRBJ2-2,TRBV5-4,TGTGCCAGCAGCCCGGGGGGCCTCACCACCGGGGAGCTGTTTTTT,CASSPGGLTTGELFF
NA,NA,TRBJ1-1,TRBV18,TGTGCCAGCTCACCACCGGGACTGATCACTGAAGCTTTCTTT,CASSPPGLITEAFF
NA,NA,TRBJ2-5,TRBV11-2,TGTGCCAGCAGCGCCTCGGAGACTACACAGTACTTC,CASSASETTQYF
NA,NA,TRBJ2-7,TRBV6-6,TGTGCCAGCGGGATTACAGGGATTGAGCAGTACTTC,CASGITGIEQYF
NA,NA,TRBJ1-1,TRBV18,TGTGCCAGCTCTCCACGGGCTTACGGGAACACTGAAGCTTTCTTT,CASSPRAYGNTEAFF
NA,NA,TRBJ1-3,TRBV7-2,TGTGCCAGCAGTTCACAGAACTCTGGAAACACCATATATTTT,CASSSQNSGNTIYF
NA,NA,TRBJ2-7,TRBV12-3/TRBV12-4,TGTGCCAGCCGCGGGCCCCGCTCCTACGAGCAGTACTTC,CASRGPRSYEQYF
NA,TRBD1,TRBJ1-6,TRBV13,TGTGCCAGCAGCTTGGGGACAGGGGATTCACCCCTCCACTTT,CASSLGTGDSPLHF
NA,TRBD2,TRBJ2-7,TRBV27,TGTGCCAGCGGCTACATAGCGGGGGCCAACTACGAGCAGTACTTC,CASGYIAGANYEQYF
NA,NA,TRBJ1-4,TRBV30,TGTGCCTGGACACCAGGTCCTGGGCGACATGAAAAACTGTTTTTT,CAWTPGPGRHEKLFF
NA,NA,TRBJ2-3,TRBV18,TGTGCCAGCTCACCACCGGGCCAGACCACAGATACGCAGTATTTT,CASSPPGQTTDTQYF
NA,TRBD1,TRBJ1-2,TRBV18,TGTGCCAGCTCACCATTGCCAGGGGGCCCTCTCACCTTC,CASSPLPGGPLTF
NA,TRBD1,TRBJ1-2,TRBV4-3,TGCGCCAGCAGCCAAGATCTGGTGGTGCAGGGGGGCTATGGCTACACCTTC,CASSQDLVVQGGYGYTF
NA,NA,TRBJ2-2,TRBV5-6,TGTGCCAGCAGCCCCTTCTGGGAGGACACCGGGGAGCTGTTTTTT,CASSPFWEDTGELFF
NA,TRBD2,TRBJ2-2,TRBV4-3,TGCGCCAGCAGCCAAGGAGGACTAGCGGGGGACACCGGGGAGCTGTTTTTT,CASSQGGLAGDTGELFF
NA,TRBD1,TRBJ1-4,TRBV4-3,TGCGCCAGCAGCCAAGACGGGACAGGGGTTGAAAAACTGTTTTTT,CASSQDGTGVEKLFF
NA,NA,TRBJ1-2,TRBV11-2,TGTGCCAGCAGCTTAGGACAGAACTATGGCTACACCTTC,CASSLGQNYGYTF
NA,NA,TRBJ2-7,TRBV15,TGTGCCACCAGCAGAGAAGGAGCCGCGCAGTACTTC,CATSREGAAQYF
NA,NA,TRBJ1-2,TRBV27,TGTGCCAGCAGTTTCAGGGTTGACTATGGCTACACCTTC,CASSFRVDYGYTF
NA,NA,TRBJ1-4,TRBV5-1,TGCGCCAGCAGCTTTACTCGGGGTGCAATGAATGAAAAACTGTTTTTT,CASSFTRGAMNEKLFF
once,NA,TRBJ1-6,TRBV27,TGTGCCAGCAGTTTTCGACAGGATAATTCACCCCTCCACTTT,CASSFRQDNSPLHF
NA,NA,TRBJ2-2,TRBV27,TGTGCCAGCAGTACTATCCTCTTAGTAGTATGGGAGCTGTTTTTT,CASSTILLVVWELFF